This T cell receptor beta chain was obtained from a study of CD4+ T cells in melanoma. With V trimmed by 4 bases and J by 1 base, 6 bases remained unmatched. The CDR3 spans 15 residues. Germline V gene lookup returns CDR1 SGHAT and CDR2 FQNNGV. Comments on this clone: Its antigen remains unidentified.

The assay was immunoSEQ multiplex PCR, and TCRdb's table has in-frame clones only and misses some. The profile covers over 100,000 clones, with 92% appearing a single time and about 3.5% taken by the ten largest. Study results and caveats: CD8+ T cell, macrophage and B cell function reportedly correlated with neoantigen-specific CD4+ T cells.

The specimen sequenced was peripheral blood. The receptor comes from a human donor with melanoma. The chain has TRBV11-2 and TRBJ1-1, with TRBD1 matching 7 bases. CDR3 region: CASSWYRGRNTEAFF. The CDR3 DNA sequence: TGTGCCAGCAGCTGGTACAGGGGACGGAACACTGAAGCTTTCTTT.